This T cell receptor (beta chain) was profiled in a study of blood T cell repertoires in COVID-19. As for the study in general: Acute and convalescent COVID-19 samples came from the United States, Italy and Spain.

CDR1 and CDR2 from the germline V gene are MNHEY and SVGEGT. The CDR3 is 14 residues long. The V gene lost 5 bases and the J gene lost 0 bases, with 8 bases spanning the gap. Libraries were prepared by immunoSEQ multiplex PCR; TCRdb keeps only in-frame clonotypes and omits some of them. The sample lists 75,000 to 100,000 clones, approximately 86% occurring once. J is TRBJ1-5 and V is TRBV6-2 or TRBV6-3; unclear D gene. This clonotype was obtained from a man between 70 and 80 years old with acute or convalescent COVID-19. Sequencing was performed on peripheral blood. CDR3 sequence reads: CASSRSNSNQPQHF. CDR3 coding DNA: TGTGCCAGCAGTCGTAGTAATAGCAATCAGCCCCAGCATTTT.